A single sample gave rise to the 8 T cell receptor beta chains below, sequenced in a study of T cell responses to AZD1222 COVID-19 vaccine. The assay was immunoSEQ multiplex PCR, and TCRdb's table has in-frame clones only and misses some. The sample has roughly 50,000 clones, 80% to 90% seen once. The input for sequencing was peripheral blood, taken 28 days after the second AZD1222 dose. The receptor set was obtained from an adult who received the AZD1222 COVID-19 vaccine.

The J gene is TRBJ1-4, the V gene TRBV11-2; a possible D gene is TRBD1 (5 bases). CDR1 and CDR2 (germline): SGHAT, FQNNGV. This CDR3 spans 17 amino acids. The V end lost 0 bases, the J end lost 7 bases, and 18 bases lay between the germline ends. The CDR3 DNA sequence: TGTGCCAGCAGCTTAGATTTGAGGGGAAAGGCTTCTGAAAAACTGTTTTTT. Protein product: CASSLDLRGKASEKLFF.

This sequence joins TRBV12-2 and TRBJ1-5. TRBV12-2 is described as a pseudogene. The CDR3 runs to 24 residues. The CDR3 nucleotides are TGTGCAAGTCGCCCACCGTTTGGCTTAAGACAGCACACCTGGGGCCTGCCCGAGGGTCAGCCCCAGCATTTT. It is translated as CASRPPFGLRQHTWGLPEGQPQHF.

The chain has TRBV11-3 and TRBJ2-7; 9 bases line up with TRBD1. Germline values: CDR1 SGHNT, CDR2 YENEEA. This CDR3 comprises 16 residues. After removal of 0 bases from V and 5 bases from J, the junction contained 8 bases not matched to a gene. DNA for the CDR3: TGTGCCAGCAGCTTAGATCAAGGACAGGGGTTCGACGAGCAGTACTTC. Residues: CASSLDQGQGFDEQYF. The complete variable domain, with remaining parts taken from reference TRBV11-3 and TRBJ2-7, reads EAGVVQSPRYKIIEKKQPVAFWCNPISGHNTLYWYLQNLGQGPELLIRYENEEAVDDSQLPKDRFSAERLKGVDSTLKIQPAELGDSAVYLCASSLDQGQGFDEQYFGPGTRLTVT.

The chain employs TRBV14 and TRBJ1-3; the match to TRBD1 covers 8 bases. CDR3 length: 15 residues. V gave up 6 bases and J gave up 0 bases; unmatched junction bases: 4. In germline, CDR1 is SGHDN, CDR2 FVKESK. The CDR3 region has the DNA TGTGCCAGCAGATGGACAGGGAGCTCTGGAAACACCATATATTTT. Residues: CASRWTGSSGNTIYF.

The J gene is TRBJ2-1, the V gene TRBV6-5, with 8 bases aligning to TRBD2. The CDR3 is 14 residues long. In germline, CDR1 is MNHEY, CDR2 SVGAGI. Trimming at V came to 2 bases and at J to 5 bases, leaving 2 bases not matched to a gene. This CDR3 is CASSYGLANNEQFF. The CDR3 DNA follows: TGTGCCAGCAGTTACGGACTAGCTAACAATGAGCAGTTCTTC.

This clone was counted between two and nine times. The chain uses TRBV4-1 and TRBJ1-1, with 9 bases that match TRBD1. The CDR3 has 16 residues. In germline, CDR1 is MGHRA, CDR2 YSYEKL. The junction had 11 bases not matched to a gene; V was cut back by 0 bases and J by 9 bases. CDR3 coding DNA: TGCGCCAGCAGCCAAGATGGGGGGACAGGGCGCCTGAAAGCTTTCTTT. Protein product: CASSQDGGTGRLKAFF.

V usage is TRBV12-3 or TRBV12-4 and J usage is TRBJ1-1; D not resolved. Trimming stripped 2 bases from V and 8 bases from J, with 12 bases between. This CDR3 is 13 amino acids long. The CDR3 DNA reads TGTGCCAGCAGTTTATTTGAGGGCAGCGAAGCTTTCTTT. Translation: CASSLFEGSEAFF.

V usage is TRBV28 and J usage is TRBJ2-3, with 7 bases identical to TRBD2. The CDR3 length is 17 residues. From germline, CDR1 is MDHEN and CDR2 SYDVKM. V lost 7 bases to trimming and J lost 2 bases; unmatched junction nucleotides: 15. The CDR3 here is CASTSRIGRAYTDTQYF. The CDR3 coding sequence is TGTGCCAGCACTTCAAGAATTGGGAGGGCCTACACAGATACGCAGTATTTT.